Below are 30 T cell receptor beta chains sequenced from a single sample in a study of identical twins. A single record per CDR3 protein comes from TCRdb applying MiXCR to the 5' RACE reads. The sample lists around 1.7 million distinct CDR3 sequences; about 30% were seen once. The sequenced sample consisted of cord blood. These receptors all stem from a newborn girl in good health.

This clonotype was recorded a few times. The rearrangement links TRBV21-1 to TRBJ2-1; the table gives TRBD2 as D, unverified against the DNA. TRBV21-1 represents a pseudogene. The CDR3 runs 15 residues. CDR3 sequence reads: CASSKEGSGSNEQFF. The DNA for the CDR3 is TGTGCCAGCAGCAAAGAGGGAAGCGGGAGTAATGAGCAGTTCTTC.

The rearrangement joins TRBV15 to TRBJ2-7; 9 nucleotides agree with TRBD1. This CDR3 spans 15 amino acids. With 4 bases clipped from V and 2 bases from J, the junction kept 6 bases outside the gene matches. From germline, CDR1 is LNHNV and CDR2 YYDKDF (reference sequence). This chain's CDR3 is CATSKGQGRAYEQYF. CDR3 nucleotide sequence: TGTGCCACCAGCAAAGGACAGGGGAGGGCCTACGAGCAGTACTTC.

The CDR3 DNA sequence: TGTGCCAGCAGTGAAGCGACAGGGGCGGGTGGCTATGGCTACACCTTC. Amino acids: CASSEATGAGGYGYTF. The chain has TRBV6-1 and TRBJ1-2; 8 nucleotides match TRBD1. CDR3 length: 16 residues. In germline, CDR1 is MNHNS, CDR2 SASEGT. The junction had 7 bases not matched to a gene; V was cut back by 0 bases and J by 4 bases.

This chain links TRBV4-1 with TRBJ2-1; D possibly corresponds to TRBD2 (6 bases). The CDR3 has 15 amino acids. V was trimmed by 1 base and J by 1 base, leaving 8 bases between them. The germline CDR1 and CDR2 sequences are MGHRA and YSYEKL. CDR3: CASSQGRESYNEQFF. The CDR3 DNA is TGCGCCAGCAGCCAAGGCCGGGAGTCCTACAATGAGCAGTTCTTC.

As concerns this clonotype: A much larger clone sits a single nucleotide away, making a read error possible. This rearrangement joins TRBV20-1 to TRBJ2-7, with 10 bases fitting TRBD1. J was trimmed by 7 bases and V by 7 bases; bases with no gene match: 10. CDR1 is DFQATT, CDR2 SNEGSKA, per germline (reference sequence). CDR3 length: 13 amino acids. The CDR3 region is CSGGGTGEVEQYF. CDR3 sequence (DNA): TGCAGTGGAGGTGGGACAGGGGAAGTAGAGCAGTACTTC.

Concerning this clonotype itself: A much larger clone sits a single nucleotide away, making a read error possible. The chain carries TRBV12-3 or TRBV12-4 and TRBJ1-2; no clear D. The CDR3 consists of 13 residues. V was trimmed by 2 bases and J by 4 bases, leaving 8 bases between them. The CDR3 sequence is CASSLSWVYGYTF. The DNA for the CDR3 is TGTGCCAGCAGTTTAAGCTGGGTCTATGGCTACACCTTC.

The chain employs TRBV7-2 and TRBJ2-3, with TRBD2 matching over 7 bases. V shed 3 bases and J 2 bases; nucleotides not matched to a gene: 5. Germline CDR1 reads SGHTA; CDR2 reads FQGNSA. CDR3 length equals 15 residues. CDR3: CASSFGAGTTDTQYF. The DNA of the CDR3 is TGTGCCAGCAGCTTTGGAGCGGGGACCACAGATACGCAGTATTTT.

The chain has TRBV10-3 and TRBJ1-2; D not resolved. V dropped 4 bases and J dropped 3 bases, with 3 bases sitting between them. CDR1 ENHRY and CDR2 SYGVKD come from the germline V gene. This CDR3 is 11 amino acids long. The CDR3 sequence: CAISADYGYTF. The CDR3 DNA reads TGTGCCATCAGTGCAGACTATGGCTACACCTTC.

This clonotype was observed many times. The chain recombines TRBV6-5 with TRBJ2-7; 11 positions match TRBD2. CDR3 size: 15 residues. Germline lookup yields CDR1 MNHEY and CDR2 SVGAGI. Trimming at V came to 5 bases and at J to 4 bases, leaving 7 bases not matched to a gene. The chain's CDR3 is CASSPSTSGKYEQYF. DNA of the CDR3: TGTGCCAGCAGTCCCTCGACTAGCGGGAAATACGAGCAGTACTTC.

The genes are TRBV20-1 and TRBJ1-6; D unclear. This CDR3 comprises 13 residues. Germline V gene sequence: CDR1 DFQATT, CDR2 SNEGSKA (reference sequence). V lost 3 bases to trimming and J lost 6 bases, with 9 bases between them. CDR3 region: CSASKVSNSPLHF. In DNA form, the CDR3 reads TGCAGTGCTAGTAAAGTCTCTAATTCACCCCTCCACTTT.

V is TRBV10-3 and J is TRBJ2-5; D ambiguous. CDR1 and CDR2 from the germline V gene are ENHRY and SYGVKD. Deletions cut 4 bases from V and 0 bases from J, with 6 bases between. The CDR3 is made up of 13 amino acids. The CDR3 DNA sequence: TGTGCCATCAGTGGTTGGTACCAAGAGACCCAGTACTTC. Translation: CAISGWYQETQYF.

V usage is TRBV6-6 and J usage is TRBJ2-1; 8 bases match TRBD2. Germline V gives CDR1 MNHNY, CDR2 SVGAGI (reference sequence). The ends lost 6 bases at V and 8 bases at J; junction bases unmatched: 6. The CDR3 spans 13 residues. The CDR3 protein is CASSQRGSHEQFF. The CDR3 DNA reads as TGTGCCAGCAGCCAGCGGGGGTCACATGAGCAGTTCTTC.

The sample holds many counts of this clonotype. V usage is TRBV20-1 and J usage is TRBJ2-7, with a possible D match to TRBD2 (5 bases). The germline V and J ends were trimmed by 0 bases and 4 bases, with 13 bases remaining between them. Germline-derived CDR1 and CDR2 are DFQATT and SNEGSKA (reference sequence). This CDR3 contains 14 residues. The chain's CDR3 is CSARDPGNKYEQYF. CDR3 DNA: TGCAGTGCTAGAGACCCGGGGAATAAGTACGAGCAGTACTTC.

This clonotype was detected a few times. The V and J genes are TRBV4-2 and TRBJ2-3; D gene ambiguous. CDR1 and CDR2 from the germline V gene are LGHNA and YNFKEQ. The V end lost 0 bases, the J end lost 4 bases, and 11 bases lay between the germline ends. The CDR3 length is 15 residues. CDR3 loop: CASSQDGAESDTQYF. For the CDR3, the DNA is TGTGCCAGCAGCCAAGATGGTGCGGAGTCAGATACGCAGTATTTT.

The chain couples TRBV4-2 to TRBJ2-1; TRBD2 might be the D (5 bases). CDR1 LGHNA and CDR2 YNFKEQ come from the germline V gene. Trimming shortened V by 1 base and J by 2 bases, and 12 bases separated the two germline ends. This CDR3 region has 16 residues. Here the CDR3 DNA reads TGTGCCAGCAGCCAAGGTTACGGGAATACCTACAATGAGCAGTTCTTC. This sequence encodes CASSQGYGNTYNEQFF.

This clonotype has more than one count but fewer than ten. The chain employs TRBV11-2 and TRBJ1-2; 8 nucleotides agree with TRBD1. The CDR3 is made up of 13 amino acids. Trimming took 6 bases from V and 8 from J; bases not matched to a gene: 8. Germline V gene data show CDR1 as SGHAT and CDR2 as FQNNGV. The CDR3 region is CASSHNRDRGYTF. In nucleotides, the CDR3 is TGTGCCAGCAGTCACAACCGGGACAGGGGCTACACCTTC.

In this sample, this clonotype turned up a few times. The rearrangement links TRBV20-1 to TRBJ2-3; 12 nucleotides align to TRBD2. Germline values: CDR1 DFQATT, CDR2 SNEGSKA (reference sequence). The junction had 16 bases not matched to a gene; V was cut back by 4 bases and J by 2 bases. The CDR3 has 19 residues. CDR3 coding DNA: TGCAGTGCTACCACCCCAATAAGACTAGCGGGGGCCCCCACAGATACGCAGTATTTT. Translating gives CSATTPIRLAGAPTDTQYF.

The CDR3 bases are TGTGCCACACGTCCCGGGACTAGCGGGGGGGCTCGCACAGATACGCAGTATTTT. Protein product: CATRPGTSGGARTDTQYF. This chain links TRBV10-3 with TRBJ2-3; TRBD2 agrees at 16 bases. The CDR3 has 18 residues. V lost 10 bases and J lost 1; bases outside the gene matches: 11. CDR1 ENHRY and CDR2 SYGVKD come from the germline V gene.

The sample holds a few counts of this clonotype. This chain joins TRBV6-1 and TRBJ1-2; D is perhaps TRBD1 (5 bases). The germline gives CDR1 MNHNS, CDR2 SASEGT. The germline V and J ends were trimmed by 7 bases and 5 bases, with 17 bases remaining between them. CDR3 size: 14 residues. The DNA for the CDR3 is TGTGCCAGCACCGGGACGGGGATTGTGTATGGCTACACCTTC. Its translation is CASTGTGIVYGYTF.

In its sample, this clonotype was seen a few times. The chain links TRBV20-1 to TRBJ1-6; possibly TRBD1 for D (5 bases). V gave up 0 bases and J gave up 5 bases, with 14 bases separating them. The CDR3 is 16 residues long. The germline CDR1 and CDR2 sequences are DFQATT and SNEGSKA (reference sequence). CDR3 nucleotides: TGCAGTGCTAGAGATCGCCAGGGCCTCAATAATTCACCCCTCCACTTT. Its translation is CSARDRQGLNNSPLHF.

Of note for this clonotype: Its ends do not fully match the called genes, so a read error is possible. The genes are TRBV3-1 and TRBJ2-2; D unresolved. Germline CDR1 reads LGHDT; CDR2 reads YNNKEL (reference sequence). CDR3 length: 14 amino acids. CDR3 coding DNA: TGCGCCAGCAGCCAAGATTGGCGCACCGGGGAGCTGTTTTTT. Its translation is CASSQDWRTGELFF.

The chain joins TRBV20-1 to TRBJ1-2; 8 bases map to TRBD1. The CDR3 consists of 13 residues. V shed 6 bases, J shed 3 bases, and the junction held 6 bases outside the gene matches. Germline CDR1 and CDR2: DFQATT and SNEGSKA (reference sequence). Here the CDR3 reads CSATTGVDYGYTF. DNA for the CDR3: TGCAGTGCAACGACAGGGGTGGACTATGGCTACACCTTC.

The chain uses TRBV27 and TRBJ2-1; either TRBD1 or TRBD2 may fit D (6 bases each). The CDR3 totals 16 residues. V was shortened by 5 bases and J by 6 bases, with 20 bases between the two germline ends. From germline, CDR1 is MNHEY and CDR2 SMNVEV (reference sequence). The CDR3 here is CASSPRLGGIPNEQFF. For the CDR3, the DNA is TGTGCCAGCAGTCCCCGACTAGGGGGGATCCCCAATGAGCAGTTCTTC.

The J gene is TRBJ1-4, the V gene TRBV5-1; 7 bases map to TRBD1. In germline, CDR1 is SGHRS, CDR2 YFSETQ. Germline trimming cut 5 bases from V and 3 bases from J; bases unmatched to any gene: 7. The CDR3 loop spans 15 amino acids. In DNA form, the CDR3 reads TGCGCCAGCAGAGATACCGGGACAGCTAATGAAAAACTGTTTTTT. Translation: CASRDTGTANEKLFF.

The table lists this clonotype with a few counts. CDR3 nucleotides: TGTGCCAGCAGCCAAAACAGGGCAACTGAAGCTTTCTTT. The encoded protein is CASSQNRATEAFF. This chain uses TRBV7-9 with TRBJ1-1, with D maybe TRBD1 (6 bases). The CDR3 totals 13 residues. V lost 5 bases, J lost 5 bases, and 12 bases lay in between. From germline, CDR1 is SEHNR and CDR2 FQNEAQ (reference sequence).

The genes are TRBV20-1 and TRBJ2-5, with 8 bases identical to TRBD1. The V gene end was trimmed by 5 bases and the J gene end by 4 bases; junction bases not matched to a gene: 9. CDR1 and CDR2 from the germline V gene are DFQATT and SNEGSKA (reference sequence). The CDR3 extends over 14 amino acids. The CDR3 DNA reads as TGCAGTGCTGTCCAGGACAGGGTCGGAGAGACCCAGTACTTC. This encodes CSAVQDRVGETQYF.

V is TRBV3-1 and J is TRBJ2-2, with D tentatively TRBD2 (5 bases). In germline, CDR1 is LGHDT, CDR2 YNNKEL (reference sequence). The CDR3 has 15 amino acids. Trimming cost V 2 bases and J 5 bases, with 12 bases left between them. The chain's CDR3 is CASSQPLVRTGELFF. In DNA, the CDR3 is TGTGCCAGCAGCCAACCACTAGTGAGGACCGGGGAGCTGTTTTTT.

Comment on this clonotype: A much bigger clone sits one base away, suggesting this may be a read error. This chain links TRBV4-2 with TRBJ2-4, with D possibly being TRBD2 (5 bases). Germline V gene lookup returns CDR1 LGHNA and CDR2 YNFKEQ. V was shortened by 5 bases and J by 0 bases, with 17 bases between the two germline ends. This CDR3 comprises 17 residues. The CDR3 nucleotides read TGTGCCAGCAGCACCCCAGAGGGTAAAGGAGCCAAAAACATTCAGTACTTC. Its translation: CASSTPEGKGAKNIQYF.

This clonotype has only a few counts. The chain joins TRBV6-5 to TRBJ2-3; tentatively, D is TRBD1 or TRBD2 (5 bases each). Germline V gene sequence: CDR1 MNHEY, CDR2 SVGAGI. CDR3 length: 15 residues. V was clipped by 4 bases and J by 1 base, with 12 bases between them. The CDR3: CASSSRDPRTDTQYF. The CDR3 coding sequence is TGTGCCAGCAGTTCTCGGGACCCCCGCACAGATACGCAGTATTTT.

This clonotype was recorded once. The CDR3 nucleotides read TGCGCCAGCAGCTGGGAGTTCAATGAGCAGTTCTTC. Encoded protein: CASSWEFNEQFF. The chain combines TRBV5-1 with TRBJ2-1; D is possibly TRBD2 (5 bases). The germline V gene encodes CDR1 SGHRS and CDR2 YFSETQ. Between the trimmed V and J ends, which lost 3 bases and 6 bases, there was a span of 7 bases. CDR3 length equals 12 residues.